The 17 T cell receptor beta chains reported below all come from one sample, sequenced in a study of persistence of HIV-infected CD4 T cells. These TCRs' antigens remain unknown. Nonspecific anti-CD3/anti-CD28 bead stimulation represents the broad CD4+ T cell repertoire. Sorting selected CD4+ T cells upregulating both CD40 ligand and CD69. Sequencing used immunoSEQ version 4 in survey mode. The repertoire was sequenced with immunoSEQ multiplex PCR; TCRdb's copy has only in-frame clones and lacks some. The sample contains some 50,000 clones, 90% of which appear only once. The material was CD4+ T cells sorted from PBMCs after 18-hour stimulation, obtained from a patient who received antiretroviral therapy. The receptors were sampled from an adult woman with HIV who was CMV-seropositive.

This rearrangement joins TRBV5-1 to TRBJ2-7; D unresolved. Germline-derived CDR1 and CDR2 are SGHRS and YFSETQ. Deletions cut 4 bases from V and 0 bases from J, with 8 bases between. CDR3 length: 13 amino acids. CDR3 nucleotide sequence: TGCGCCAGCAGCAAGGGTAGCTCCTACGAGCAGTACTTC. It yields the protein CASSKGSSYEQYF.

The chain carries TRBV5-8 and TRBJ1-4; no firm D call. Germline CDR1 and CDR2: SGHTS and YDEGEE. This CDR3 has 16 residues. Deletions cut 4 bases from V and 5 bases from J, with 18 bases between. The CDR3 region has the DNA TGTGCCAGCAGCCCCTCCACGAAGCTCACAAATGAAAAACTGTTTTTT. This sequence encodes CASSPSTKLTNEKLFF. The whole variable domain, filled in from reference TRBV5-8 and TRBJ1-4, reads EAGVTQSPTHLIKTRGQQATLRCSPISGHTSVYWYQQALGLGLQFLLWYDEGEERNRGNFPPRFSGRQFPNYSSELNVNALELEDSALYLCASSPSTKLTNEKLFFGSGTQLSVL.

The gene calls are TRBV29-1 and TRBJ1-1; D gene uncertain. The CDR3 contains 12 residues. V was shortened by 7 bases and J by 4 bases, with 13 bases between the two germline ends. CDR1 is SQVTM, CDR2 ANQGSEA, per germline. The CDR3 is CSARTEGTEAFF. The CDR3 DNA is TGCAGCGCCCGGACGGAGGGCACTGAAGCTTTCTTT.

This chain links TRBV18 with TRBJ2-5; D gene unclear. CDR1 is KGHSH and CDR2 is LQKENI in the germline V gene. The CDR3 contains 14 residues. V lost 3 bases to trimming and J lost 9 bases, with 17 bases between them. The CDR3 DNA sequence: TGTGCCAGCTCACCGATCGCAGTAGGAATAGCCCAGTACTTC. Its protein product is CASSPIAVGIAQYF.

The CDR3 DNA reads TGTGCCAGCTGTAGAGGGGACTCCTACAATGAGCAGTTCTTC. Amino acid sequence: CASCRGDSYNEQFF. The chain is built from TRBV28 and TRBJ2-1; D is tentatively TRBD1 or TRBD2 (5 bases each). Germline V gene sequence: CDR1 MDHEN, CDR2 SYDVKM. This CDR3 is built from 14 residues. V lost 8 bases to trimming and J lost 0 bases, with 11 bases between them.

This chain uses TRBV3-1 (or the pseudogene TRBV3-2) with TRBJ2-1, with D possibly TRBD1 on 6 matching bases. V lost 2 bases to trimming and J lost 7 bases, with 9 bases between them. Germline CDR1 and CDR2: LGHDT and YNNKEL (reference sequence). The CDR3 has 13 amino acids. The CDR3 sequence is CASSQKGVNEQFF. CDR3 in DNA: TGTGCCAGCAGCCAAAAGGGGGTAAATGAGCAGTTCTTC.

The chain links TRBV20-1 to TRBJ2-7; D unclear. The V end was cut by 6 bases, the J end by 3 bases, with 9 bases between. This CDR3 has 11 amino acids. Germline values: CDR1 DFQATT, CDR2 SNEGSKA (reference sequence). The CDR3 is CSAPAFYEQYF. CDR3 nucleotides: TGCAGTGCGCCCGCCTTCTACGAGCAGTACTTC.

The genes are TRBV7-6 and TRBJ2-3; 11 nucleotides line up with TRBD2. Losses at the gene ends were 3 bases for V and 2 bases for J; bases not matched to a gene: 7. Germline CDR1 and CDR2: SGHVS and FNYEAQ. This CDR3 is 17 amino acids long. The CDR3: CASSFSSGGLFTDTQYF. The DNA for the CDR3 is TGTGCCAGCAGCTTCTCTAGCGGGGGGCTCTTCACAGATACGCAGTATTTT. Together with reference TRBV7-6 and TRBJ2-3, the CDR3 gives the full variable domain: GAGVSQSPRYKVTKRGQDVALRCDPISGHVSLYWYRQALGQGPEFLTYFNYEAQQDKSGLPNDRFSAERPEGSISTLTIQRTEQRDSAMYRCASSFSSGGLFTDTQYFGPGTRLTVL.

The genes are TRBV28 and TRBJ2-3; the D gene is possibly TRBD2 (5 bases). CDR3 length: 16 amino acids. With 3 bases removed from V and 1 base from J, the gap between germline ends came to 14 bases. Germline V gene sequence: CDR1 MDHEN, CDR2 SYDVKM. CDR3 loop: CASSFGRLAGTDTQYF. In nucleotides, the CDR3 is TGTGCCAGCAGTTTTGGGCGGCTAGCAGGCACAGATACGCAGTATTTT.

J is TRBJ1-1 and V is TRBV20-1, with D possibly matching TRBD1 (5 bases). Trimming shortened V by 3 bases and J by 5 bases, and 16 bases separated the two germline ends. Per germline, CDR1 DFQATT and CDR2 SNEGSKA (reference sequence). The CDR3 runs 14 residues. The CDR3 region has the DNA TGCAGTGCTAGTATGGGGTCAGGGCGAACTGAAGCTTTCTTT. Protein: CSASMGSGRTEAFF.

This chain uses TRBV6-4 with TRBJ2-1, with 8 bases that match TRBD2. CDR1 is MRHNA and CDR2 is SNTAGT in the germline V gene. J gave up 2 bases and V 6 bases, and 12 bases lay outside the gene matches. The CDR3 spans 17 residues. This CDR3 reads CASRISQRGTAYNEQFF. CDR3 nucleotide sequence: TGTGCCAGCAGGATAAGCCAGCGGGGGACCGCCTACAATGAGCAGTTCTTC.

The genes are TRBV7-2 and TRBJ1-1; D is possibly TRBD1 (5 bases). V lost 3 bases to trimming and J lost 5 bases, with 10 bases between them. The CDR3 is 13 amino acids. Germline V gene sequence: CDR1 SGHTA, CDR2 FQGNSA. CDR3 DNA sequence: TGTGCCAGCAGCTTTACACGGGGGACTGAAGCTTTCTTT. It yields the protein CASSFTRGTEAFF.

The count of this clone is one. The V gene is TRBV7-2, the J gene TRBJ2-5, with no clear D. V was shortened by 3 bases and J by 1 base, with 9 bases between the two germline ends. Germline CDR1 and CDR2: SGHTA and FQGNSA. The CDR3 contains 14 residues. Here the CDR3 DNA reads TGTGCCAGCAGCTTCGGACCGCCCCAAGAGACCCAGTACTTC. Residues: CASSFGPPQETQYF.

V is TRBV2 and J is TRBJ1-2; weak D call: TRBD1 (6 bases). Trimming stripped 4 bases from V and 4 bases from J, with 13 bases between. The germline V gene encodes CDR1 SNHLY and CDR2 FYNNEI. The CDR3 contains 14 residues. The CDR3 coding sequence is TGTGCCAGCAGTGGAGGGGGAGGCGGCTATGGCTACACCTTC. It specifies CASSGGGGGYGYTF.

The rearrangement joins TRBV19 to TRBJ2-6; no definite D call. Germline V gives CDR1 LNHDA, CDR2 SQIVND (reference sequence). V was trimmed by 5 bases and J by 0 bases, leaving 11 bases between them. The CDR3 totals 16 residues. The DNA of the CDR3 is TGTGCCAGTAGTTTCAACCCATCCTCTGGGGCCAACGTCCTGACTTTC. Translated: CASSFNPSSGANVLTF.

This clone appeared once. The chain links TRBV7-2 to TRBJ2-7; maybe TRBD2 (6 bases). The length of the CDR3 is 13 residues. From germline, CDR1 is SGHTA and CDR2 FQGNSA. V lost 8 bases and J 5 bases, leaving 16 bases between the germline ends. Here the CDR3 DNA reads TGTGCCAGCGCCCAGGTCGGGGGAGACGAGCAGTACTTC. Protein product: CASAQVGGDEQYF.

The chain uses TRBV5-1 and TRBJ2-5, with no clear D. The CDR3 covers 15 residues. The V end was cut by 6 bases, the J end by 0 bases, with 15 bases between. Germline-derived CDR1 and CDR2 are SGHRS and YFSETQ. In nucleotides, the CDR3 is TGCGCCAGCATGTCCTCGTTGCGGCACCAAGAGACCCAGTACTTC. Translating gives CASMSSLRHQETQYF.